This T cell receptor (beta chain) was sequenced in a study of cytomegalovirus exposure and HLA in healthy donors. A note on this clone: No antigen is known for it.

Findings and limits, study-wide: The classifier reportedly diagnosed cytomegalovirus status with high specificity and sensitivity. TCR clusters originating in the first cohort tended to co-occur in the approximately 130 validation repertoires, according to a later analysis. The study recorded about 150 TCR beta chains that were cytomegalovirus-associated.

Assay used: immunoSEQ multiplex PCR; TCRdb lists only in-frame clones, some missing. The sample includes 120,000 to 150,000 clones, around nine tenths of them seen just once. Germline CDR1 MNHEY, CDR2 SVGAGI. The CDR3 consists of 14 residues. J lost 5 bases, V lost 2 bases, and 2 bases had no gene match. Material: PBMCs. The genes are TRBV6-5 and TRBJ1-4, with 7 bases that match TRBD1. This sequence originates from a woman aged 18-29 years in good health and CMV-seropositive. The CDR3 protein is CASSYGQENEKLFF. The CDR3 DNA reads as TGTGCCAGCAGTTACGGACAGGAGAATGAAAAACTGTTTTTT.